Listed below are T cell receptor beta chains from one sample, sequenced in a study of Ad26.COV2.S vaccination and SARS-CoV-2 variants. Measured with immunoSEQ multiplex PCR; TCRdb has only the in-frame clones, and not every one. Found here are 300,000 to 400,000 clones, 85% to 90% of them singletons; the top ten hold around 5%. Specimen: peripheral blood, collected in a trial of Ad26.COV2.S vaccine versus placebo. These TCRs come from a person aged 18-60 years who received the Ad26.COV2.S COVID-19 vaccine or a placebo. Both conserved end residues are part of each CDR3. D genes are given only for firm matches. For some rows the clone size is stated as once, few or many, or as a class when expanded; others skip it.

>NA|TRBV27|NA|TRBJ1-4
TGTGCCAGCAGTTTATCACAGTCTAATGAAAAACTGTTTTTT
CASSLSQSNEKLFF
>TRBD1|TRBV18|NA|TRBJ1-6
TGTGCCAGCTCACTCAGGACAGGGGATAATTCACCCCTCCACTTT
CASSLRTGDNSPLHF
>TRBD1|TRBV5-4|NA|TRBJ1-4
TGTGCCAGCAGCGTGTGGGGACAGTCTGTTAATGAAAAACTGTTTTTT
CASSVWGQSVNEKLFF
>TRBD1|TRBV5-1|NA|TRBJ2-4
TGCGCCAGCAGCCCGGGGGCGGACAGGGCAGCCAAAAACATTCAGTACTTC
CASSPGADRAAKNIQYF
>TRBD1|TRBV3-1/TRBV3-2|NA|TRBJ2-1
TGTGCCAGCAGCCCGGGACAGGCGGCGAATGAGCAGTTCTTC
CASSPGQAANEQFF
>NA|TRBV27|NA|TRBJ1-1
TGTGCCAGCAGTATCTCCCTGGGGGGATTCTCCACTGAAGCTTTCTTT
CASSISLGGFSTEAFF
>NA|TRBV5-1|NA|TRBJ2-1
TGCGCCAGCAGCTTGGCCCCAAGTGGAAATGAGCAGTTCTTC
CASSLAPSGNEQFF
>NA|TRBV5-1|NA|TRBJ2-3
TGCGCCAGCAGCTTACTCGGGCAGGGGCAGGGAGATACGCAGTATTTT
CASSLLGQGQGDTQYF
>TRBD2|TRBV9|few|TRBJ2-2
TGTGCCAGCAGCGTAGCGGGGGGCACCGGGGAGCTGTTTTTT
CASSVAGGTGELFF
>NA|TRBV9|NA|TRBJ2-6
TGTGCCAGCAGCGCCCGGGGGATGGCCAACGTCCTGACTTTC
CASSARGMANVLTF
>NA|TRBV15|NA|TRBJ2-1
TGTGCCACCAGCAGGATTGGGGGGAGCTCCTACAATGAGCAGTTCTTC
CATSRIGGSSYNEQFF
>NA|TRBV30|NA|TRBJ1-1
TGTGCCTGGAGTTACCGTATAAACACTGAAGCTTTCTTT
CAWSYRINTEAFF
>NA|TRBV19|NA|TRBJ1-1
TGTGCCTCGATAAGTTGGGTGGGTGAAGCTTTCTTT
CASISWVGEAFF
>NA|TRBV4-2|NA|TRBJ2-7
TGTGCCAGCAGCCAAGCACAGGTATCCTACGAGCAGTACTTC
CASSQAQVSYEQYF
>NA|TRBV5-1|once|TRBJ2-5
TGCGCCAGCAGCTGGGCAGCAAGAGACTGGGGTAGGGAGACCCAGTACTTC
CASSWAARDWGRETQYF
>NA|TRBV28|NA|TRBJ1-4
TGTGCCAGCAGTTTGAGGACTACGGGGAGTGAAAAACTGTTTTTT
CASSLRTTGSEKLFF
>NA|TRBV5-1|NA|TRBJ2-2
TGCGCCAGCAGCTTGGTTGTGAGGAGCACCGGGGAGCTGTTTTTT
CASSLVVRSTGELFF
>TRBD1|TRBV7-8|NA|TRBJ1-1
TGTGCCAGCAGCTCAGTGGGACAGGGGAACCGGGACACTGAAGCTTTCTTT
CASSSVGQGNRDTEAFF
>TRBD1|TRBV6-2/TRBV6-3|NA|TRBJ2-6
TGTGCCAGCAGTTTTCCCGGGACAGGGTATAGTCGTGGGGCCAACGTCCTGACTTTC
CASSFPGTGYSRGANVLTF
>TRBD2|TRBV5-6|few|TRBJ2-7
TGTGCCAGCAGCCCTAGCGGGAGGATGGGTGAGCAGTACTTC
CASSPSGRMGEQYF
>TRBD2|TRBV9|NA|TRBJ2-2
TGTGCCAGCAGCCCGCGAGGACTAGCGGGAGTCCCCGGGGAGCTGTTTTTT
CASSPRGLAGVPGELFF
>TRBD1|TRBV19|NA|TRBJ1-5
TGTGCCAGTAGCCCAAACAGGGGGCGCGGTCAGCCCCAGCATTTT
CASSPNRGRGQPQHF
>NA|TRBV3-1/TRBV3-2|NA|TRBJ2-1
TGTGCCAGCAGCCAAGTAATGGGCAGGGGGAGGAATGAGCAGTTCTTC
CASSQVMGRGRNEQFF